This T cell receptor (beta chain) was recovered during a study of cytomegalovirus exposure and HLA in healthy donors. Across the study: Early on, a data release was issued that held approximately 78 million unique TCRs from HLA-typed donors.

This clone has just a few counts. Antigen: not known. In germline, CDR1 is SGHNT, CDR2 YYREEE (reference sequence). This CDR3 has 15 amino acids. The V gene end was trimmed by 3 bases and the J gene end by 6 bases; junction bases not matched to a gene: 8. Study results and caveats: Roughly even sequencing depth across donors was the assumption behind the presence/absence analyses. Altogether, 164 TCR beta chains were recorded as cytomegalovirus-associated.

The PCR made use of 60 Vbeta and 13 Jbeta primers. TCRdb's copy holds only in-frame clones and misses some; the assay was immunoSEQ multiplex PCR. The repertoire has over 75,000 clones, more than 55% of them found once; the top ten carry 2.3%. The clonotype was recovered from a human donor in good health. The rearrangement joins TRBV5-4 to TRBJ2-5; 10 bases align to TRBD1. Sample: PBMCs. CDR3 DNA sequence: TGTGCCAGCAGCTCCGGGACAGGGGTTGTGAAGACCCAGTACTTC. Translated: CASSSGTGVVKTQYF. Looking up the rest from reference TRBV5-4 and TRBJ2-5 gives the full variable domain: ETGVTQSPTHLIKTRGQQVTLRCSSQSGHNTVSWYQQALGQGPQFIFQYYREEENGRGNFPPRFSGLQFPNYSSELNVNALELDDSALYLCASSSGTGVVKTQYFGPGTRLLVL.